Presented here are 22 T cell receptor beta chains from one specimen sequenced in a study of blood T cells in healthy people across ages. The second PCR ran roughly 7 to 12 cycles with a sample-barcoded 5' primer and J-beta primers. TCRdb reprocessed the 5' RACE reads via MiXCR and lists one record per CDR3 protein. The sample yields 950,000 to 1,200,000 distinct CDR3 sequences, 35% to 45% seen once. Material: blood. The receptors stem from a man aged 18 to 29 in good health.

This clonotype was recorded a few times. Here the CDR3 reads CSARTVTGANVLTF. DNA for the CDR3: TGCAGTGCGCGGACCGTTACTGGGGCCAACGTCCTGACTTTC. The rearrangement joins TRBV20-1 to TRBJ2-6; D is uncertain. The CDR3 sequence is 14 residues long. V lost 6 bases and J lost 2, with 11 bases in between. CDR1 and CDR2 (germline): DFQATT, SNEGSKA (reference sequence).

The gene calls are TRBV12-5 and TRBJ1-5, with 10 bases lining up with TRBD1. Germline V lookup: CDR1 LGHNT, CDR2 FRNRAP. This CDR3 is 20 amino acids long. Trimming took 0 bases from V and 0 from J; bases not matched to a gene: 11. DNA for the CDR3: TGTGCTAGTGGTTTGGTACTTGGGGACAGGGGCCCCTATAGCAATCAGCCCCAGCATTTT. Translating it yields CASGLVLGDRGPYSNQPQHF.

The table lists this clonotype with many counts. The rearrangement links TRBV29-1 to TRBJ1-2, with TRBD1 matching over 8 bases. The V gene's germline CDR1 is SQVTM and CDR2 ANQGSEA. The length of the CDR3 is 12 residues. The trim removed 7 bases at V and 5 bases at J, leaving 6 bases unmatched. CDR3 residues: CSAERTGYGYTF. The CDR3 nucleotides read TGCAGCGCTGAGAGGACAGGGTATGGCTACACCTTC.

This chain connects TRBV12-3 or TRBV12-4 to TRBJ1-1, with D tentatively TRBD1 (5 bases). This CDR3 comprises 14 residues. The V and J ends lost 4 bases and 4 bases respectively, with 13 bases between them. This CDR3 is CASSSQGVSTEAFF. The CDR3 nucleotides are TGTGCCAGCAGTTCTCAAGGGGTATCCACTGAAGCTTTCTTT.

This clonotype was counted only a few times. CDR3 region: CATSKRGGQNIQYF. The CDR3 DNA reads as TGTGCCACCAGCAAGCGGGGGGGACAAAACATTCAGTACTTC. This chain joins TRBV15 and TRBJ2-5, with 10 bases identical to TRBD2. Judging by the DNA end, TRBJ2-4 fits better; the J call may be wrong. The germline V gene has CDR1 LNHNV and CDR2 YYDKDF (reference sequence). The CDR3 has 14 amino acids.

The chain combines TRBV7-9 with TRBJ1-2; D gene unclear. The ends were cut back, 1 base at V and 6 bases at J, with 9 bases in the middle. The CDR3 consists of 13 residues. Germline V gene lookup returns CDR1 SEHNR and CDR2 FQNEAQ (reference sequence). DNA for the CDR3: TGTGCCAGCAGCTTAGAGGGAGGACATGGCTACACCTTC. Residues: CASSLEGGHGYTF.

Here the CDR3 reads CSVPGGSAGWETQYF. The CDR3 DNA reads TGCAGCGTACCCGGCGGCAGCGCGGGTTGGGAGACCCAGTACTTC. This chain joins TRBV29-1 and TRBJ2-5, with D possibly matching TRBD2 (5 bases). Between the trimmed V and J ends, which lost 6 bases and 5 bases, there was a span of 22 bases. The germline CDR1 and CDR2 sequences are SQVTM and ANQGSEA. The CDR3 spans 15 residues.

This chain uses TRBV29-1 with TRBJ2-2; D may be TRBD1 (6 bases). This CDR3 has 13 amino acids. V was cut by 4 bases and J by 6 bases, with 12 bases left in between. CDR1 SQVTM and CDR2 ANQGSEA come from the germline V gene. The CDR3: CSVGGHGAGELFF. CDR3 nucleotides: TGCAGCGTTGGGGGACACGGGGCCGGGGAGCTGTTTTTT.

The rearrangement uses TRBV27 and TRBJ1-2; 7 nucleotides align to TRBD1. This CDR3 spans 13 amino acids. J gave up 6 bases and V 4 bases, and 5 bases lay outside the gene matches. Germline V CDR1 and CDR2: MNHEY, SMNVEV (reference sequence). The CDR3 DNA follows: TGTGCCAGCAGTTCCTCCGGGACAGATGGCTACACCTTC. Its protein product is CASSSSGTDGYTF.

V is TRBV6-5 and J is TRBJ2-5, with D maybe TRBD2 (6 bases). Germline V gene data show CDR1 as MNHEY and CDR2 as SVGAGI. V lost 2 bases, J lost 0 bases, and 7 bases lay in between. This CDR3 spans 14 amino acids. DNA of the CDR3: TGTGCCAGCAGTTACCGGGGGTACCAAGAGACCCAGTACTTC. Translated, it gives CASSYRGYQETQYF.

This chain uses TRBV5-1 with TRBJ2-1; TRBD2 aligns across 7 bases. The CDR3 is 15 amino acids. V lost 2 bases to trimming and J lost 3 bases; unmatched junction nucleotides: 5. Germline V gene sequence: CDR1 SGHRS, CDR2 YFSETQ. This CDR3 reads CASSFTAGNYNEQFF. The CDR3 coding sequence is TGCGCCAGCAGCTTCACAGCGGGGAACTACAATGAGCAGTTCTTC.

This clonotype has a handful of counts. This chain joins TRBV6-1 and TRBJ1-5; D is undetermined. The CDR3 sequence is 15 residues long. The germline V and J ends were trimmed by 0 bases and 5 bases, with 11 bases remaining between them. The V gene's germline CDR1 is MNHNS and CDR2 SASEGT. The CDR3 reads CASSEAMGSHQPQHF. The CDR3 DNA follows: TGTGCCAGCAGTGAAGCCATGGGCAGCCATCAGCCCCAGCATTTT.

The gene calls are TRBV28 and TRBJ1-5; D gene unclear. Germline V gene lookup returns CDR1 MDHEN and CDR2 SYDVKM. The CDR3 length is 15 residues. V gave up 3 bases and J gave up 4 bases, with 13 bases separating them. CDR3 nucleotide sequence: TGTGCCAGCAGTTTTCGGGTTGACCGAAATCAGCCCCAGCATTTT. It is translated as CASSFRVDRNQPQHF. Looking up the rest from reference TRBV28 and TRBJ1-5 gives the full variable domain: DVKVTQSSRYLVKRTGEKVFLECVQDMDHENMFWYRQDPGLGLRLIYFSYDVKMKEKGDIPEGYSVSREKKERFSLILESASTNQTSMYLCASSFRVDRNQPQHFGDGTRLSIL.

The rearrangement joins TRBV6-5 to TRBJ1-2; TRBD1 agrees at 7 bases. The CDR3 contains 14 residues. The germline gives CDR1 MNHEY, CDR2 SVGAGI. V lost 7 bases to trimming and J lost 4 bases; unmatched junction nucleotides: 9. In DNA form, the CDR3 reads TGTGCCAGCAAAACCGACAGGGCGCTCTATGGCTACACCTTC. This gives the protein CASKTDRALYGYTF.

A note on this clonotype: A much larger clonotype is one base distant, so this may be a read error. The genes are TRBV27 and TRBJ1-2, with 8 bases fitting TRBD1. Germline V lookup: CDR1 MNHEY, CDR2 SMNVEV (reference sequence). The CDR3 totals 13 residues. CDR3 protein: CASSPQGANGCTF. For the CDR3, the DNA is TGTGCCAGCAGTCCGCAGGGGGCAAATGGCTGCACCTTC.

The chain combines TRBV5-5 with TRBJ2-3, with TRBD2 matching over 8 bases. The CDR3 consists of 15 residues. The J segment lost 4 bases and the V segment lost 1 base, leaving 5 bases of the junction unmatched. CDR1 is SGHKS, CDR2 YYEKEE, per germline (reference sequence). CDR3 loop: CASSLTGGPADTQYF. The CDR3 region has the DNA TGTGCCAGCAGCTTGACGGGAGGGCCCGCAGATACGCAGTATTTT.

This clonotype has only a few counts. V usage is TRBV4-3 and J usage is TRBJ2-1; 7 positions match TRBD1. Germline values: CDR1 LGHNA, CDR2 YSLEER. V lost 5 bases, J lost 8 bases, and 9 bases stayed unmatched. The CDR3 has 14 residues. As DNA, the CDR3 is TGCGCCAGCAGCAAACGAGGGGGCCGGGATGAGCAGTTCTTC. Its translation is CASSKRGGRDEQFF.

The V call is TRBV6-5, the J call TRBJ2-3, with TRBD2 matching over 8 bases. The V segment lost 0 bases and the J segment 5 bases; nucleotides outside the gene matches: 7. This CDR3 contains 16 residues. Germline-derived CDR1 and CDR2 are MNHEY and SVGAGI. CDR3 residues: CASSYSGAGGLDTQYF. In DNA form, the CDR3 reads TGTGCCAGCAGTTACTCCGGGGCGGGGGGCCTAGATACGCAGTATTTT.

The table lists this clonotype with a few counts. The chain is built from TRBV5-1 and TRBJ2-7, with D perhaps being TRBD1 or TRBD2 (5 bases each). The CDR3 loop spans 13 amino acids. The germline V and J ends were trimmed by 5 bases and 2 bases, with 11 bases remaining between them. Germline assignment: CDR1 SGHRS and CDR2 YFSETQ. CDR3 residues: CASRLGPAYEQYF. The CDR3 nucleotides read TGCGCCAGCAGACTGGGACCCGCCTACGAGCAGTACTTC.

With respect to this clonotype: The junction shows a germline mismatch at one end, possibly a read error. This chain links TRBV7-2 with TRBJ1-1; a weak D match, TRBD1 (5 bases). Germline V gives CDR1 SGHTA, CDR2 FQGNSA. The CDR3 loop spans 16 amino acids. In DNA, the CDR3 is TGTGCCAGCAGCTTAGAGTCGGGGCCCTTGAACGCTGAAGCTTTCTTT. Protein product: CASSLESGPLNAEAFF. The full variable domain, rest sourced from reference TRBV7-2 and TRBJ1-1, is GAGVSQSPSNKVTEKGKDVELRCDPISGHTALYWYRQSLGQGLEFLIYFQGNSAPDKSGLPSDRFSAERTGGSVSTLTIQRTQQEDSAVYLCASSLESGPLNAEAFFGQGTRLTVV.

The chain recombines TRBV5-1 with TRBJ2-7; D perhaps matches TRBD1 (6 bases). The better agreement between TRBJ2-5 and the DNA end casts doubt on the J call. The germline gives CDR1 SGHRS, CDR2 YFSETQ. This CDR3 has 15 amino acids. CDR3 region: CASSLLGARQETQYF. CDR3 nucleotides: TGCGCCAGCAGCTTGCTGGGGGCGCGGCAAGAGACCCAGTACTTC.

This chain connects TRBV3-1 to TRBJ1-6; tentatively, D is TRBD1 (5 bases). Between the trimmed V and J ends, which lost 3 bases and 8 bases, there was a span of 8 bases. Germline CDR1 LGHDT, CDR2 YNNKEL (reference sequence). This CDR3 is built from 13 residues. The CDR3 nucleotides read TGTGCCAGCAGCCAGGGGGTACATTCACCCCTCCACTTT. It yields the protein CASSQGVHSPLHF.